The 25 T cell receptor beta chains reported below all come from one sample, sequenced in a study of T cell responses to AZD1222 COVID-19 vaccine. Sequenced by immunoSEQ multiplex PCR; TCRdb stores in-frame clones only, minus some. The table records 120,000 to 150,000 clones, under 95% of them present only once. The sample here was peripheral blood, taken on day 0 of AZD1222 vaccination. The receptors were sampled from an adult in good health.

The chain links TRBV7-2 to TRBJ1-4; D remains unclear. There are 15 residues in the CDR3. The V end was cut by 1 base, the J end by 7 bases, with 13 bases between. Per germline, CDR1 SGHTA and CDR2 FQGNSA. CDR3 bases: TGTGCCAGCAGCTTAGGCAATGAGTATGGTGAAAAACTGTTTTTT. It translates to CASSLGNEYGEKLFF.

The chain couples TRBV9 to TRBJ2-1; TRBD2 matches 13 bases. Germline CDR1 SGDLS, CDR2 YYNGEE. The CDR3 extends over 16 amino acids. The V gene end was trimmed by 3 bases and the J gene end by 9 bases; junction bases not matched to a gene: 9. As DNA, the CDR3 is TGTGCCAGCAGCGAAACTAGCGGGAGGGCCGTCGGTGAGCAGTTCTTC. This codes for CASSETSGRAVGEQFF.

This clone appeared once. The chain joins TRBV9 to TRBJ2-2; D is uncertain. The length of the CDR3 is 13 residues. CDR1 SGDLS and CDR2 YYNGEE come from the germline V gene. Trimming stripped 0 bases from V and 4 bases from J, with 4 bases between. CDR3 sequence: CASSVVSTGELFF. CDR3 nucleotide sequence: TGTGCCAGCAGCGTAGTAAGCACCGGGGAGCTGTTTTTT.

This clone was counted once. The chain is built from TRBV7-3 and TRBJ2-1, with D perhaps TRBD1 (6 bases). The germline V gene has CDR1 SGHTA and CDR2 FQGTGA. This CDR3 has 12 residues. Between the trimmed V and J ends, which lost 8 bases and 8 bases, there was a span of 13 bases. CDR3 sequence (DNA): TGTGCCAGCTCACGGTCAGGGGATGAGCAGTTCTTC. This encodes CASSRSGDEQFF.

This rearrangement joins TRBV4-3 to TRBJ2-2; D is unresolved. Germline CDR1 reads LGHNA; CDR2 reads YSLEER. Trimming removed 1 base from V and 3 bases from J, with 12 bases in between. The CDR3 totals 16 residues. CDR3 in amino acids: CASSQVVSHYTGELFF. The CDR3 DNA reads TGCGCCAGCAGCCAAGTTGTCAGCCATTACACCGGGGAGCTGTTTTTT.

The rearrangement links TRBV27 to TRBJ1-3; TRBD1 aligns across 10 bases. The V segment lost 3 bases and the J segment 10 bases; nucleotides outside the gene matches: 3. The CDR3 totals 13 residues. Germline CDR1 and CDR2: MNHEY and SMNVEV (reference sequence). As DNA, the CDR3 is TGTGCCAGCAGTTTTGACAGGGGGCGGACCATATATTTT. The encoded protein is CASSFDRGRTIYF.

The chain joins TRBV21-1 to TRBJ2-7; the tabulated D call, TRBD2, remains unverified against the DNA. TRBV21-1 is a listed pseudogene. CDR3 length: 19 amino acids. The CDR3 region is CASSKSPSGPPLCPYEQYF. CDR3 bases: TGTGCCAGCAGCAAAAGTCCTAGCGGGCCTCCCCTTTGCCCCTACGAGCAGTACTTC.

V usage is TRBV5-1 and J usage is TRBJ2-1; D not resolved. CDR3 length: 12 amino acids. Trimming stripped 0 bases from V and 6 bases from J, with 4 bases between. CDR1 and CDR2 from the germline V gene are SGHRS and YFSETQ. The CDR3 coding sequence is TGCGCCAGCAGCTTGGGGGGCAATGAGCAGTTCTTC. Encoded protein: CASSLGGNEQFF. The entire variable domain, with the rest obtained from reference TRBV5-1 and TRBJ2-1, is as follows: KAGVTQTPRYLIKTRGQQVTLSCSPISGHRSVSWYQQTPGQGLQFLFEYFSETQRNKGNFPGRFSGRQFSNSRSEMNVSTLELGDSALYLCASSLGGNEQFFGPGTRLTVL.

The rearrangement joins TRBV28 to TRBJ2-1, with D perhaps being TRBD1 or TRBD2 (5 bases each). CDR3 length: 15 residues. CDR1 MDHEN and CDR2 SYDVKM come from the germline V gene. With 4 bases removed from V and 4 bases from J, the gap between germline ends came to 14 bases. The CDR3 reads CASSSGRDGYNEQFF. As DNA, the CDR3 is TGTGCCAGCAGTTCGGGCAGGGACGGATACAATGAGCAGTTCTTC.

This sequence joins TRBV7-6 and TRBJ2-1; tentative D call: TRBD2 (6 bases). CDR3 length: 16 residues. Germline-derived CDR1 and CDR2 are SGHVS and FNYEAQ. Trimming shortened V by 1 base and J by 6 bases, and 16 bases separated the two germline ends. The CDR3 spells CASSLGPGDWGNEQFF. CDR3 DNA sequence: TGTGCCAGCAGCTTAGGGCCGGGGGACTGGGGCAATGAGCAGTTCTTC.

The chain links TRBV2 to TRBJ2-1; 8 bases agree with TRBD2. Trimming removed 5 bases from V and 9 bases from J; junction bases left unmatched: 15. The CDR3 is 16 residues long. Looked up from germline, CDR1 is SNHLY and CDR2 is FYNNEI. The CDR3: CASSPTGTRAKFEQFF. In DNA form, the CDR3 reads TGTGCCAGCAGTCCGACCGGGACTAGGGCAAAATTTGAGCAGTTCTTC.

A single count supports this clone. The V gene is TRBV9, the J gene TRBJ2-1; 12 bases fit TRBD2. Germline V lookup: CDR1 SGDLS, CDR2 YYNGEE. Trimming removed 3 bases from V and 6 bases from J; junction bases left unmatched: 13. The CDR3 has 18 residues. CDR3 protein: CASSAAGLAGLSANEQFF. Here the CDR3 DNA reads TGTGCCAGCAGCGCCGCCGGACTAGCGGGATTAAGCGCCAATGAGCAGTTCTTC.

The chain is built from TRBV28 and TRBJ1-2, with D perhaps matching TRBD1 (6 bases). The CDR3 sequence is 14 residues long. Germline V CDR1 and CDR2: MDHEN, SYDVKM. Trimming removed 7 bases from V and 4 bases from J, with 16 bases in between. DNA of the CDR3: TGTGCCAGCAAATTAGATCGGGACATCTATGGCTACACCTTC. This codes for CASKLDRDIYGYTF.

A remark on this clone: At the DNA level, this CDR3 is encoded by other sequences in the same sample as well. The CDR3 DNA reads TGCGCCAGCAGCCAAGATGGCGCAACTAATGAAAAACTGTTTTTT. Its protein product is CASSQDGATNEKLFF. The V gene is TRBV4-3, the J gene TRBJ1-4, with D uncertain. This CDR3 region has 15 residues. With 0 bases removed from V and 0 bases from J, the gap between germline ends came to 5 bases. Germline CDR1 and CDR2: LGHNA and YSLEER.

V and J are TRBV7-9 and TRBJ1-5, with D tentatively TRBD1 (5 bases). The CDR3 extends over 13 amino acids. The germline gives CDR1 SEHNR, CDR2 FQNEAQ (reference sequence). V was trimmed by 3 bases and J by 7 bases, leaving 10 bases between them. The CDR3 nucleotides read TGTGCCAGCAGCTTGGGGGGTGGACAGCCCCAGCATTTT. This gives the protein CASSLGGGQPQHF.

V usage is TRBV28 and J usage is TRBJ1-1; maybe TRBD1 (5 bases). The CDR3 has 15 amino acids. CDR1 and CDR2 from the germline V gene are MDHEN and SYDVKM. The V end lost 4 bases, the J end lost 1 base, and 13 bases lay between the germline ends. The CDR3 bases are TGTGCCAGCAGTTCCATTAGAGGGACGAACACTGAAGCTTTCTTT. Its translation is CASSSIRGTNTEAFF. The variable domain in full, completed from reference TRBV28 and TRBJ1-1, reads DVKVTQSSRYLVKRTGEKVFLECVQDMDHENMFWYRQDPGLGLRLIYFSYDVKMKEKGDIPEGYSVSREKKERFSLILESASTNQTSMYLCASSSIRGTNTEAFFGQGTRLTVV.

This sequence joins TRBV10-1 and TRBJ2-1; D gene ambiguous. V shed 6 bases and J shed 8 bases, with 14 bases lying between them. Germline V gene data show CDR1 as WNHNN and CDR2 as SYGVQD (reference sequence). The CDR3 is 13 amino acids. CDR3 in amino acids: CASSYDEGYEQFF. Written as DNA, the CDR3 is TGCGCCAGCAGCTATGACGAAGGGTATGAGCAGTTCTTC.

This chain uses TRBV19 with TRBJ1-3; 9 bases are shared with TRBD1. The V and J ends lost 3 bases and 5 bases, in that order; junction bases with no gene match: 2. There are 14 residues in the CDR3. CDR1 and CDR2 from the germline V gene are LNHDA and SQIVND (reference sequence). The CDR3, as DNA: TGTGCCAGTAGTATGGGGACAGGGCGAAACACCATATATTTT. This codes for CASSMGTGRNTIYF.

The chain recombines TRBV19 with TRBJ1-2; TRBD1 might be the D (6 bases). In germline, CDR1 is LNHDA, CDR2 SQIVND (reference sequence). The CDR3 is 13 residues long. Trimming stripped 7 bases from V and 2 bases from J, with 11 bases between. The CDR3 here is CASTRDTNYGYTF. CDR3 DNA: TGTGCCAGTACCCGGGACACCAACTATGGCTACACCTTC.

The chain couples TRBV27 to TRBJ1-4, with D possibly TRBD1 on 5 matching bases. Trimming took 4 bases from V and 5 from J, leaving 11 bases between them. This CDR3 has 14 residues. Germline loops: CDR1 MNHEY, CDR2 SMNVEV (reference sequence). Written as DNA, the CDR3 is TGTGCCAGCAGTTATCAGGGATCGAATGAAAAACTGTTTTTT. Amino acids: CASSYQGSNEKLFF. Complete variable domain (other parts from reference TRBV27 and TRBJ1-4): EAQVTQNPRYLITVTGKKLTVTCSQNMNHEYMSWYRQDPGLGLRQIYYSMNVEVTDKGDVPEGYKVSRKEKRNFPLILESPSPNQTSLYFCASSYQGSNEKLFFGSGTQLSVL.

J is TRBJ2-1 and V is TRBV7-3; D possibly corresponds to TRBD2 (6 bases). Trimming pared 6 bases from V and 5 bases from J, leaving 20 bases between. Germline CDR1 SGHTA, CDR2 FQGTGA. This CDR3 has 16 amino acids. CDR3 nucleotides: TGTGCCAGCAGGCGCCCAGGGACGGGAGCTGACAATGAGCAGTTCTTC. Its protein product is CASRRPGTGADNEQFF. The full variable domain, rest sourced from reference TRBV7-3 and TRBJ2-1, is GAGVSQTPSNKVTEKGKYVELRCDPISGHTALYWYRQSLGQGPEFLIYFQGTGAADDSGLPNDRFFAVRPEGSVSTLKIQRTERGDSAVYLCASRRPGTGADNEQFFGPGTRLTVL.

The chain is built from TRBV6-5 and TRBJ2-1; D call uncertain. This CDR3 region has 15 residues. V was trimmed by 2 bases and J by 0 bases, leaving 8 bases between them. The germline V gene has CDR1 MNHEY and CDR2 SVGAGI. CDR3 residues: CASSYRVSSYNEQFF. The CDR3 bases are TGTGCCAGCAGTTACAGGGTTAGCTCCTACAATGAGCAGTTCTTC.

The rearrangement joins TRBV19 to TRBJ2-5, with 15 bases lining up with TRBD2. CDR1 LNHDA and CDR2 SQIVND come from the germline V gene (reference sequence). The length of the CDR3 is 18 residues. Germline trimming cut 1 base from V and 1 base from J; bases unmatched to any gene: 4. The CDR3: CASSIVGLAGGFQETQYF. DNA for the CDR3: TGTGCCAGTAGTATAGTAGGACTAGCGGGAGGGTTCCAAGAGACCCAGTACTTC.

Regarding this clone: The junction departs from the called germline gene at one end, perhaps through a read error. The J gene is TRBJ2-1, the V gene TRBV5-8, with a weak D call TRBD1 (6 bases). The CDR3 has 14 residues. CDR1 SGHTS and CDR2 YDEGEE come from the germline V gene. CDR3 protein: CASSSRGIYSEQFF. As DNA, the CDR3 is TGTGCCAGCAGCTCCAGGGGAATCTACAGTGAGCAGTTCTTC. The whole variable domain, filled in from reference TRBV5-8 and TRBJ2-1, reads EAGVTQSPTHLIKTRGQQATLRCSPISGHTSVYWYQQALGLGLQFLLWYDEGEERNRGNFPPRFSGRQFPNYSSELNVNALELEDSALYLCASSSRGIYSEQFFGPGTRLTVL.

This chain connects TRBV28 to TRBJ2-4; 9 bases are a match to TRBD2. With V trimmed by 2 bases and J by 6 bases, 5 bases remained unmatched. Germline CDR1 is MDHEN and CDR2 is SYDVKM. The CDR3 consists of 15 residues. CDR3 sequence reads: CASSLPTTSGNIQYF. The CDR3 coding sequence is TGTGCCAGCAGTTTACCTACGACTAGCGGAAACATTCAGTACTTC.